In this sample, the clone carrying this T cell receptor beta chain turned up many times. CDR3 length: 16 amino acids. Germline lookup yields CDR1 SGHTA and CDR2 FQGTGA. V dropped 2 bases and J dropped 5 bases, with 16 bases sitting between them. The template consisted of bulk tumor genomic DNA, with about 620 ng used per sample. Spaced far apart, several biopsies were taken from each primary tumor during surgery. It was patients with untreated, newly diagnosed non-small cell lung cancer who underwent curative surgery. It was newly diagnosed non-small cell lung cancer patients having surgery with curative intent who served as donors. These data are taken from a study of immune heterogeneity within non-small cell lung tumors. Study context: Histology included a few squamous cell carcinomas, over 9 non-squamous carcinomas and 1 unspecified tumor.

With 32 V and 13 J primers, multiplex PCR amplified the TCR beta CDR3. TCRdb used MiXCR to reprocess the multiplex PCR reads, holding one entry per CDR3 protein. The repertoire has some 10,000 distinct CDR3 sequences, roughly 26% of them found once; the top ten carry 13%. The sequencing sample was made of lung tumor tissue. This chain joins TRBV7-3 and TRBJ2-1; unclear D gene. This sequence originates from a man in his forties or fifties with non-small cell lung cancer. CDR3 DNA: TGTGCCAGCAGCTTACTCCCGAGTCGGGTCCACAATGAGCAGTTCTTC. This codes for CASSLLPSRVHNEQFF.